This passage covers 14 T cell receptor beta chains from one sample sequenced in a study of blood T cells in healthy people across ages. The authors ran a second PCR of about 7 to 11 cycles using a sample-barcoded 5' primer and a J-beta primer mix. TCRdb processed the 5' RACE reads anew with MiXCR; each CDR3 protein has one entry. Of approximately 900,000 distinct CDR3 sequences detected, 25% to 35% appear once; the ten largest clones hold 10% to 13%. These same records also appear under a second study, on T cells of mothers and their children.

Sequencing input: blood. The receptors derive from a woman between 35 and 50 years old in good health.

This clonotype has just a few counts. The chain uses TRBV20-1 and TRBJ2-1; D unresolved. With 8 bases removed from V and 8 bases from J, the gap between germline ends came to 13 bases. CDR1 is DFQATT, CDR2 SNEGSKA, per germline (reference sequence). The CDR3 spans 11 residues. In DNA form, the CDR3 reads TGCAGTTCAGTAGGGCCAGATGAGCAGTTCTTC. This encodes CSSVGPDEQFF.

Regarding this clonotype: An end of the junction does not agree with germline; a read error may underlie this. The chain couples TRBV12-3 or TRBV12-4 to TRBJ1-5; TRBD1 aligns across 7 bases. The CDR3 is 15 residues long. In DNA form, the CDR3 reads TGTACCAGCACCCAAGCGGGACAGTTAAATCAGCCCCAGCATTTT. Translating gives CTSTQAGQLNQPQHF.

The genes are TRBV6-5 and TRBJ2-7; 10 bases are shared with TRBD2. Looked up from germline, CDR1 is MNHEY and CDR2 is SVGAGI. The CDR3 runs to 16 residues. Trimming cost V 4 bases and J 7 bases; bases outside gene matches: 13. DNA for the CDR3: TGTGCCAGCAGTTCCCCCTTGGCTAGCGGGGGCAATGAGCAGTACTTC. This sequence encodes CASSSPLASGGNEQYF.

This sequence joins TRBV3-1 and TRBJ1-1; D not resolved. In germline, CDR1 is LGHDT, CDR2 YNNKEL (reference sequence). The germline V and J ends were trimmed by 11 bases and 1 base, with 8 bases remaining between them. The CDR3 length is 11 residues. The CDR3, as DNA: TGTGCCGCCAAGGGGAACACTGAAGCTTTCTTT. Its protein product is CAAKGNTEAFF.

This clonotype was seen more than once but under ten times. CDR3 in DNA: TGTGCCAGCAGGGGACCAGGGCGCACCGGGGAGCTGTTTTTT. This encodes CASRGPGRTGELFF. V and J are TRBV7-3 and TRBJ2-2; D is possibly TRBD1 or TRBD2 (5 bases each). There are 14 residues in the CDR3. V lost 6 bases, J lost 4 bases, and 12 bases lay in between. Germline CDR1 SGHTA, CDR2 FQGTGA.

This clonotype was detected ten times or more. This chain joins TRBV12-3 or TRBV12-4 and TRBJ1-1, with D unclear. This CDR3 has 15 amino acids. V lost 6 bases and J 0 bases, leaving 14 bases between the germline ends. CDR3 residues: CASSSGRTMNTEAFF. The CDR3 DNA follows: TGTGCCAGCAGCTCCGGACGTACTATGAACACTGAAGCTTTCTTT.

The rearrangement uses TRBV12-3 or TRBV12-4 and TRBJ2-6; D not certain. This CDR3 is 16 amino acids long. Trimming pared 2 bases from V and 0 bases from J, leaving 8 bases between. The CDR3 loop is CASSLTAPSGANVLTF. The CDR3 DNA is TGTGCCAGCAGTTTAACGGCACCCTCTGGGGCCAACGTCCTGACTTTC.

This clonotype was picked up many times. This CDR3 is CASSPQGVIAKNIQYF. CDR3 coding DNA: TGTGCCAGCAGTCCACAGGGGGTTATAGCCAAAAACATTCAGTACTTC. The J gene is TRBJ2-4, the V gene TRBV7-2; TRBD1 matches at 8 bases. The CDR3 length is 16 residues. The ends lost 6 bases at V and 0 bases at J; junction bases unmatched: 7. Germline V gene lookup returns CDR1 SGHTA and CDR2 FQGNSA.

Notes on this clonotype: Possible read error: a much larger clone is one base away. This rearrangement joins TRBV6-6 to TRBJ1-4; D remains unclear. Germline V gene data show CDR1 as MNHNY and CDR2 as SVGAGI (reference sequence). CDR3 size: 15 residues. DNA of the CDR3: TGTGCCAGCAGTTACACGGTGGCAGCTAATGAAAAACCGTTTTTT. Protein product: CASSYTVAANEKPFF.

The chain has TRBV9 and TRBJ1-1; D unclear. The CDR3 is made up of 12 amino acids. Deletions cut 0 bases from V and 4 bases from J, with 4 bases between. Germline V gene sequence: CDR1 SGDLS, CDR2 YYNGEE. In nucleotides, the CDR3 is TGTGCCAGCAGCGTAGCTGGCACTGAAGCTTTCTTT. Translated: CASSVAGTEAFF.

This CDR3 is CASSPELGTPETQYF. CDR3 DNA sequence: TGTGCCAGCAGTCCCGAACTCGGGACCCCAGAGACCCAGTACTTC. V and J are TRBV7-6 and TRBJ2-5; TRBD1 or TRBD2 may be the D gene (5 bases each). The CDR3 runs to 15 residues. V was clipped by 6 bases and J by 4 bases, with 18 bases between them. Germline values: CDR1 SGHVS, CDR2 FNYEAQ.

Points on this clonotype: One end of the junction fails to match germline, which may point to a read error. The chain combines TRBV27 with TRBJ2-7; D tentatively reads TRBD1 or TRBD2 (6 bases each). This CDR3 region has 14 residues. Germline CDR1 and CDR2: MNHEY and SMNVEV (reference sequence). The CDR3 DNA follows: TGTGCCAGCAGGGACTACAGGGCTGCCTACGTGCAGTACTTC. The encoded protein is CASRDYRAAYVQYF.

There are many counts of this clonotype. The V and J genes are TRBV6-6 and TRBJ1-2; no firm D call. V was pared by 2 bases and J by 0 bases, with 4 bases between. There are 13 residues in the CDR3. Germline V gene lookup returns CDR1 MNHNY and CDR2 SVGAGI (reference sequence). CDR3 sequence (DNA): TGTGCCAGCAGTTACGAATCTAACTATGGCTACACCTTC. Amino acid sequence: CASSYESNYGYTF.

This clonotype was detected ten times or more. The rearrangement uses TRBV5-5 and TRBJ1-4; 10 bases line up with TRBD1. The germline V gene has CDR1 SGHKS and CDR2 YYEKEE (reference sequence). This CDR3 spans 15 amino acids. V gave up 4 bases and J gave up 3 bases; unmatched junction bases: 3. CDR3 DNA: TGTGCCAGCAGCCTCGGGACAGGGGCTAATGAAAAACTGTTTTTT. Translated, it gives CASSLGTGANEKLFF.